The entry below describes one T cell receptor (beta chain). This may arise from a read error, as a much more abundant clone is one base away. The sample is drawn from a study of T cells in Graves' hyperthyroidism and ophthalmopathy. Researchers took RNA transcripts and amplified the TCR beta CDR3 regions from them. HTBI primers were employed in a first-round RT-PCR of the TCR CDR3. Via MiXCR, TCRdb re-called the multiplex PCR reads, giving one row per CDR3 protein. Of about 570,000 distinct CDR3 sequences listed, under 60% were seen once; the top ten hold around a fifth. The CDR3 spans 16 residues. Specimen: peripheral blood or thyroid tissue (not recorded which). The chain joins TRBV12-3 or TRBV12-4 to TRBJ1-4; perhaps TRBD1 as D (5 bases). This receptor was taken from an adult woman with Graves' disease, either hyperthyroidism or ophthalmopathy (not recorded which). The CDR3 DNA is TGTGCCAGCGGTTTAGCGCCGGGACTGACTAATGAAAAACTGTTTTTT. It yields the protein CASGLAPGLTNEKLFF.